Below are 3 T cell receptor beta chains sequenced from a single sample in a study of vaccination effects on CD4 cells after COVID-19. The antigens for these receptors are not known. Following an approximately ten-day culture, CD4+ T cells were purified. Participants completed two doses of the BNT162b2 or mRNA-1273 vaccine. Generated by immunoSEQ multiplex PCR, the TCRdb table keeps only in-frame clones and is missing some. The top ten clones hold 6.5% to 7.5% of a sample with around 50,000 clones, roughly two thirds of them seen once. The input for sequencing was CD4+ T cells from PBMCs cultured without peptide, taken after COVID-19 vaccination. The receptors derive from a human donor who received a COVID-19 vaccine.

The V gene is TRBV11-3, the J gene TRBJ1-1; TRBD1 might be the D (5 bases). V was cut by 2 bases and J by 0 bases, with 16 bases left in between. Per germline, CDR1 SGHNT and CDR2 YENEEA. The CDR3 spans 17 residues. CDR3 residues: CASSLNQGGTMNTEAFF. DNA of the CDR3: TGTGCCAGCAGCTTAAATCAAGGAGGGACTATGAACACTGAAGCTTTCTTT.

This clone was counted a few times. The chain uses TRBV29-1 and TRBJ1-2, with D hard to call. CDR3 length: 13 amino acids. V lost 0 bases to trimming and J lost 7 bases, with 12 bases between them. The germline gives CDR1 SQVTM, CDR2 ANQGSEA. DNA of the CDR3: TGCAGCGTTGAAGATCAAGCACGCGTTGGCTACACCTTC. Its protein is CSVEDQARVGYTF.

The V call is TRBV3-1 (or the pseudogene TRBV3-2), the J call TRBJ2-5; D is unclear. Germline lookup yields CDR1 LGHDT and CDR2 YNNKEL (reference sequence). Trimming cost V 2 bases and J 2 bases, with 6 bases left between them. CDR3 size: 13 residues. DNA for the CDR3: TGTGCCAGCAGCCAACATCTACAAGAGACCCAGTACTTC. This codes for CASSQHLQETQYF.